A single sample gave rise to the 21 T cell receptor beta chains below, sequenced in a study of HIV-infected patients and healthy controls. Approximately 500 ng RNA was reverse transcribed with alpha and beta constant-region primers. Alpha and beta chain libraries were made separately by chain-specific third strand synthesis with multiplexing indices. In TCRdb, the 5' RACE reads were re-called with MiXCR into one record per CDR3 protein. The sample lists about 8,000 distinct CDR3 sequences; around 6.7% were seen once. Roughly three months, about 14 weeks, into antiretroviral therapy, follow-up blood was collected. No cell fractionation was done, so the repertoire covers all unsorted peripheral blood T cells. The starting material was blood, obtained during antiretroviral therapy. The source of these receptors is an adult with HIV infection.

Many counts were recorded for this clonotype. Mismatch with germline at one junction end may stem from a read error. Found in a library prepared for alpha chains, this beta chain is an off-target read, and its abundance has little meaning. The chain's CDR3 is CASSSDPTSYEQYF. CDR3 bases: TGTGCTAGCAGCTCCGACCCGACCTCCTACGAGCAGTACTTC. V and J are TRBV7-7 and TRBJ2-7; D ambiguous. Per germline, CDR1 SSHAT and CDR2 FNYEAQ (reference sequence). The CDR3 totals 14 residues. Together with reference TRBV7-7 and TRBJ2-7, the CDR3 gives the full variable domain: GAGVSQSPRYKVTKRGQDVTLRCDPISSHATLYWYQQALGQGPEFLTYFNYEAQPDKSGLPSDRFSAERPEGSISTLTIQRTEQRDSAMYRCASSSDPTSYEQYFGPGTRLTVT.

In this sample, this clonotype turned up many times. Being off target in a library aimed at alpha chains, this beta chain has a size of little meaning. The chain is built from TRBV6-2 or TRBV6-3 and TRBJ2-3; no clear D gene. Germline V gives CDR1 MNHEY, CDR2 SVGEGT. V was clipped by 0 bases and J by 2 bases, with 12 bases between them. This CDR3 comprises 16 residues. DNA for the CDR3: TGTGCCAGCAGTTACTCCCAAACCACCATCACAGATACGCAGTATTTT. This translates into CASSYSQTTITDTQYF.

This clonotype was recorded many times. This beta chain appears as a stray read in a library generated for alpha chains; its size is not informative. The V and J genes are TRBV7-8 and TRBJ2-1; TRBD2 matches at 9 bases. The V segment lost 4 bases and the J segment 3 bases; nucleotides outside the gene matches: 1. The CDR3 is made up of 14 amino acids. The germline CDR1 and CDR2 sequences are SGHVS and FQNEAQ. CDR3 nucleotides: TGTGCCAGCAGCTCTAGCGGGGACTACAATGAGCAGTTCTTC. The encoded protein is CASSSSGDYNEQFF.

By frequency in the sample, this clonotype is medium-sized. This beta chain slipped into a library made for alpha chains as a stray read, so its size is not meaningful. This chain connects TRBV27 to TRBJ2-2; D is ambiguous. CDR1 and CDR2 from the germline V gene are MNHEY and SMNVEV (reference sequence). Trimming shortened V by 6 bases and J by 6 bases, and 14 bases separated the two germline ends. CDR3 size: 14 residues. The CDR3 DNA reads as TGTGCCAGCAGCCCCTGGGCAGAAGCCGGGGAGCTGTTTTTT. Protein: CASSPWAEAGELFF.

This clonotype was seen many times. The library was designed around alpha chains, so this beta chain is a stray read whose abundance carries little weight. The chain employs TRBV12-3 or TRBV12-4 and TRBJ2-3; D possibly matches TRBD1 or TRBD2 (5 bases each). The CDR3 has 15 amino acids. Trimming removed 7 bases at V and 5 bases at J, with 19 bases between. The CDR3 DNA reads TGTGCCAGCACTCCATCAACCGAGGGACGAGATACGCAGTATTTT. Translating it yields CASTPSTEGRDTQYF.

Ten or more counts support this clonotype. This beta chain was picked up by a library intended for alpha chains and is off target, so its count carries little meaning. The chain is built from TRBV2 and TRBJ2-3; 9 bases line up with TRBD1. The length of the CDR3 is 13 residues. Germline CDR1 and CDR2: SNHLY and FYNNEI. The ends lost 6 bases at V and 5 bases at J; junction bases unmatched: 3. The CDR3 sequence: CASRGQGLDTQYF. The CDR3 DNA follows: TGTGCCAGCAGGGGACAGGGTTTAGATACGCAGTATTTT.

Note on this clonotype: For a library built for alpha chains, this beta chain is a stray read; little rests on its size. The chain is built from TRBV27 and TRBJ2-7; no definite D call. The CDR3 is made up of 11 amino acids. Germline-derived CDR1 and CDR2 are MNHEY and SMNVEV (reference sequence). V was clipped by 4 bases and J by 7 bases, with 8 bases between them. CDR3 sequence reads: CASSSGGEQYF. CDR3 nucleotides: TGTGCCAGCAGTTCGGGTGGAGAGCAGTACTTC.

This clonotype counts as medium-sized. This beta chain is an off-target read within a library intended for alpha chains, so its frequency means little. The V call is TRBV20-1, the J call TRBJ2-7; the D gene is possibly TRBD2 (5 bases). V lost 6 bases and J lost 5, with 20 bases in between. Germline CDR1 and CDR2: DFQATT and SNEGSKA (reference sequence). The CDR3 length is 14 residues. For the CDR3, the DNA is TGCAGTGCGACCAAACTCAGCGGTTTGGACGAGCAGTACTTC. Protein: CSATKLSGLDEQYF.

As to this clonotype: Since the library was made to target alpha chains, this beta chain is a stray read and its abundance is not meaningful. This chain uses TRBV19 with TRBJ1-2; 7 bases are shared with TRBD1. J was trimmed by 0 bases and V by 9 bases; bases with no gene match: 7. This CDR3 is 14 amino acids long. CDR1 and CDR2 from the germline V gene are LNHDA and SQIVND (reference sequence). The CDR3 region has the DNA TGTGCCAGCCACAGGGGCAACGCTAACTATGGCTACACCTTC. Its translation is CASHRGNANYGYTF. Full variable domain (rest looked up from reference TRBV19 and TRBJ1-2): DGGITQSPKYLFRKEGQNVTLSCEQNLNHDAMYWYRQDPGQGLRLIYYSQIVNDFQKGDIAEGYSVSREKKESFPLTVTSAQKNPTAFYLCASHRGNANYGYTFGSGTRLTVV.

This clonotype was found many times. In a library made to pick up alpha chains, this beta chain is a stray read with a size that means little. This chain links TRBV15 with TRBJ2-5, with TRBD1 matching over 8 bases. The CDR3 is 15 residues long. Germline CDR1 is LNHNV and CDR2 is YYDKDF (reference sequence). With 5 bases clipped from V and 5 bases from J, the junction kept 10 bases outside the gene matches. CDR3: CATSGDRLMGETQYF. The CDR3 DNA is TGTGCCACCAGCGGGGACAGGCTAATGGGGGAGACCCAGTACTTC.

Many counts were recorded for this clonotype. This beta chain represents an off-target read in a library built for alpha chains; its size is of limited meaning. The rearrangement links TRBV7-9 to TRBJ2-7; 7 bases agree with TRBD1. The CDR3 sequence is 13 residues long. J gave up 3 bases and V 5 bases, and 4 bases lay outside the gene matches. Germline CDR1 and CDR2: SEHNR and FQNEAQ (reference sequence). The CDR3 DNA is TGTGCCAGCAGCGCCCGACAGGGCTACGAGCAGTACTTC. It codes for CASSARQGYEQYF.

This clonotype occurred many times. The size of this beta chain means little, since it is a stray read in a library made for alpha chains. V usage is TRBV5-6 and J usage is TRBJ2-5, with 10 bases matching TRBD2. The V and J ends lost 6 bases and 3 bases, in that order; junction bases with no gene match: 5. This CDR3 has 14 residues. CDR1 is SGHDT, CDR2 YYEEEE, per germline. The DNA of the CDR3 is TGTGCCAGCACGTTAGCGGGAGGAAAAGAGACCCAGTACTTC. Translating gives CASTLAGGKETQYF.

This clonotype appeared many times. As an off-target read in a library built for alpha chains, this beta chain has a frequency of little significance. The chain carries TRBV5-1 and TRBJ2-5; 7 positions match TRBD2. CDR1 SGHRS and CDR2 YFSETQ come from the germline V gene. This CDR3 comprises 16 residues. The V and J ends lost 4 bases and 2 bases, in that order; junction bases with no gene match: 11. The DNA for the CDR3 is TGCGCCAGCAGCCGGGGGGACCTACTGAAACAAGAGACCCAGTACTTC. This gives the protein CASSRGDLLKQETQYF.

The table lists this clonotype with many counts. The library was built for alpha chains, so this beta chain is an off-target read and its size means little. This chain links TRBV6-6 with TRBJ2-3; TRBD2 matches 11 bases. The CDR3 sequence is 14 residues long. Looked up from germline, CDR1 is MNHNY and CDR2 is SVGAGI (reference sequence). The V and J ends lost 6 bases and 3 bases, in that order; junction bases with no gene match: 2. The CDR3 region has the DNA TGTGCCAGCAGAACTAGCGGGAGAACAGATACGCAGTATTTT. This gives the protein CASRTSGRTDTQYF.

Ten or more counts support this clonotype. This beta chain was picked up by a library intended for alpha chains and is off target, so its count carries little meaning. The rearrangement joins TRBV29-1 to TRBJ2-2; TRBD2 matches at 11 bases. With 6 bases clipped from V and 5 bases from J, the junction kept 8 bases outside the gene matches. Per germline, CDR1 SQVTM and CDR2 ANQGSEA. CDR3 length equals 15 residues. The DNA for the CDR3 is TGCAGCGTCATGGGTAGCGGGAGGGTAACCGGGGAGCTGTTTTTT. It specifies CSVMGSGRVTGELFF.

A note on this clonotype: This beta chain was picked up by a library intended for alpha chains and is off target, so its count carries little meaning. The chain links TRBV12-3 or TRBV12-4 to TRBJ2-7; no clear D gene. The CDR3 is 15 residues long. V was pared by 5 bases and J by 7 bases, with 21 bases between. The CDR3 DNA follows: TGTGCCAGCAGTCTCCCTTTTGGGCCGATTCGTGAGCAGTACTTC. Residues: CASSLPFGPIREQYF.

On this clonotype itself: This beta chain appears as a stray read in a library generated for alpha chains; its size is not informative. The chain recombines TRBV19 with TRBJ2-2; maybe TRBD2 (5 bases). The CDR3 contains 13 residues. Trimming pared 6 bases from V and 6 bases from J, leaving 11 bases between. From germline, CDR1 is LNHDA and CDR2 SQIVND (reference sequence). CDR3 in DNA: TGTGCCAGTAGCCTAAGAGGGTCCGGGGAGCTGTTTTTT. This translates into CASSLRGSGELFF.

This clonotype was seen repeatedly, ten times or more. This beta chain slipped into a library made for alpha chains as a stray read, so its size is not meaningful. V is TRBV24-1 and J is TRBJ2-7; the D gene is possibly TRBD2 (5 bases). The V and J ends lost 3 bases and 6 bases respectively, with 11 bases between them. The CDR3 totals 13 residues. Germline-derived CDR1 and CDR2 are KGHDR and SFDVKD. This chain's CDR3 is CATSDPGIGEQYF. CDR3 in DNA: TGTGCCACCAGTGATCCGGGGATCGGCGAGCAGTACTTC.

This clonotype was seen many times. For a library built for alpha chains, this beta chain is a stray read; little rests on its size. This chain uses TRBV20-1 with TRBJ2-3, with no clear D. CDR1 is DFQATT, CDR2 SNEGSKA, per germline (reference sequence). The CDR3 is 13 residues long. Trimming shortened V by 6 bases and J by 2 bases, and 12 bases separated the two germline ends. CDR3 residues: CSATRQDTDTQYF. In DNA, the CDR3 is TGCAGTGCCACCCGGCAAGACACAGATACGCAGTATTTT.

This clonotype occurred many times. The library was built for alpha chains, so this beta chain is an off-target read and its size means little. This rearrangement joins TRBV7-9 to TRBJ2-3; no definite D call. This CDR3 is 12 amino acids long. Germline-derived CDR1 and CDR2 are SEHNR and FQNEAQ (reference sequence). V was clipped by 6 bases and J by 6 bases, with 10 bases between them. This chain's CDR3 is CASRKDSDTQYF. CDR3 nucleotide sequence: TGTGCCAGCAGGAAAGACTCCGATACGCAGTATTTT.

This clonotype is medium-sized in the sample. With the library built for alpha chains, this beta chain is off target and its frequency is not meaningful. The rearrangement uses TRBV6-6 and TRBJ1-6, with D unresolved. V lost 0 bases and J 10 bases, leaving 16 bases between the germline ends. Looked up from germline, CDR1 is MNHNY and CDR2 is SVGAGI (reference sequence). The CDR3 is made up of 16 amino acids. CDR3 amino acids: CASSYSAPSRGSPLHF. Written as DNA, the CDR3 is TGTGCCAGCAGTTACTCGGCCCCGTCGCGAGGGTCACCCCTCCACTTT.